This paragraph reports one TCR beta chain. Following RNA extraction, reverse transcription yielded cDNA that acted as the sequencing template. The method was immunoSEQ multiplex PCR; TCRdb's version includes in-frame clones alone and lacks a portion of them. The sample lists approximately 200,000 clones, approximately 60% occurring once. The ends were cut back, 3 bases at V and 4 bases at J, with 12 bases in the middle. From germline, CDR1 is SGHTA and CDR2 FQGNSA. The CDR3 contains 14 residues. This specimen comes from a study of CD8+ T cells in alopecia areata. Treatment noted: oral pan-JAK inhibitor, 5-10 mg twice daily.

This chain links TRBV7-2 with TRBJ1-2, with D tentatively TRBD1 (6 bases). The sequence was obtained from a human donor with alopecia areata. The sample consisted of CD4+ T cells sorted from blood, taken at week 4, from a patient treated with tofacitinib. CDR3 sequence: CASSLAGESYGYTF. In nucleotides, the CDR3 is TGTGCCAGCAGCTTGGCAGGGGAGAGCTATGGCTACACCTTC.